This section outlines one TCR beta chain sequence together with its context. Its antigen is as yet unknown. Donor samples were obtained from healthy Caucasian individuals from Russia, aged about 6 to 95. The data originate from a study of blood T cells in healthy people across ages. Study findings and constraints: Per million T cells, the diversity of TCR beta decreased roughly linearly as age advanced.

The CDR3 is made up of 11 amino acids. V was trimmed by 1 base and J by 11 bases, leaving 8 bases between them. From germline, CDR1 is LGHDT and CDR2 YNNKEL (reference sequence). It was with a sample-barcoded 5' primer and a J-beta primer mix that a second PCR of about 6 to 12 cycles was run. Carrying 12 random nucleotides, a template-switch adaptor labeled each individual cDNA molecule. TCRdb called the 5' RACE reads again in MiXCR, with one record for every CDR3 protein. The data show over 950,000 distinct CDR3 sequences, 30% to 40% seen once. The J gene is TRBJ1-1, the V gene TRBV3-1; no clear D. Sequencing was carried out using blood. The TCR originated in a man between 18 and 35 years old in good health. CDR3 region: CASSQGSRAFF. CDR3 DNA sequence: TGTGCCAGCAGCCAAGGATCGAGGGCTTTCTTT.